One sample yielded the 10 T cell receptor beta chains listed below, sequenced in a study of T cells of healthy individuals (dated by TCRdb to 2017 to 2018). Libraries were made using 5' RACE. Instrument used: Illumina MiSeq. TCRdb applied fastp at Q25 and MiXCR to the public reads, then kept only in-frame beta chains. Rows are unified per CDR3 protein, each entry keeping the most common DNA and genes. Within this sample are approximately 89,000 distinct CDR3 sequences, with 4% to 5.5% of them counted one time only. The leading ten clones occupy about 7.5% of the sample. All receptors come from a female donor in good health.

Concerning this clonotype itself: This may be a read error: a much more frequent sequence differs by one nucleotide. The chain couples TRBV7-9 to TRBJ1-2; D uncertain. From germline, CDR1 is SEHNR and CDR2 FQNEAQ (reference sequence). CDR3 length equals 15 residues. Trimming stripped 5 bases from V and 8 bases from J, with 21 bases between. For the CDR3, the DNA is TGTGCCAGCAGCATCCGTGGAGGCCAGGAATACGGCTACACCTTC. This translates into CASSIRGGQEYGYTF.

This clonotype was counted ten times or more. DNA of the CDR3: TGCGCCAGCAGCCACCCCTCCCGGGGCAGGGGGGGCAATGAGCAGTTCTTC. This encodes CASSHPSRGRGGNEQFF. The chain couples TRBV4-1 to TRBJ2-1; D assignment may be TRBD1 or TRBD2 (7 bases each). V lost 3 bases and J lost 6, with 21 bases in between. Germline V gene lookup returns CDR1 MGHRA and CDR2 YSYEKL. CDR3 length: 17 residues.

The CDR3 coding sequence is TGTGCCAGCAGCTTGTTTTCCGGGACAGTGAACACTGAAGCTTTCTTT. Translation gives CASSLFSGTVNTEAFF. The chain couples TRBV5-6 to TRBJ1-1; 7 nucleotides agree with TRBD1. J was trimmed by 0 bases and V by 1 base; bases with no gene match: 6. The CDR3 is 16 residues long. Germline V lookup: CDR1 SGHDT, CDR2 YYEEEE.

This clonotype was recorded at least ten times. The gene calls are TRBV28 and TRBJ2-2; perhaps TRBD1 as D (6 bases). The CDR3 has 12 amino acids. Germline V gives CDR1 MDHEN, CDR2 SYDVKM. Trimming took 6 bases from V and 7 from J, leaving 9 bases between them. The CDR3 is CASRLQGGELFF. CDR3 nucleotides: TGTGCCAGCAGATTACAGGGCGGGGAGCTGTTTTTT.

At least ten counts were recorded for this clonotype. The rearrangement links TRBV19 to TRBJ2-3; no clear D. The CDR3 loop spans 14 amino acids. V was trimmed by 1 base and J by 6 bases, leaving 11 bases between them. Germline V CDR1 and CDR2: LNHDA, SQIVND (reference sequence). The CDR3 DNA follows: TGTGCCAGTAGTATAGCCCTAATGCGTGATACGCAGTATTTT. This encodes CASSIALMRDTQYF.

This clonotype was counted at least ten times. The V and J genes are TRBV7-9 and TRBJ1-5, with a weak D call TRBD1 (6 bases). Germline lookup yields CDR1 SEHNR and CDR2 FQNEAQ (reference sequence). The CDR3 is 15 amino acids. Trimming shortened V by 3 bases and J by 4 bases, and 13 bases separated the two germline ends. CDR3 coding DNA: TGTGCCAGCAGCTTGGGGGCCGGGATTAATCAGCCCCAGCATTTT. Translating gives CASSLGAGINQPQHF.

This clonotype was seen more than once but under ten times. In nucleotides, the CDR3 is TGTGCCTGGAGACCAGCTAATTCACCCCTCCACTTT. Translated, it gives CAWRPANSPLHF. The chain is built from TRBV30 and TRBJ1-6; no definite D call. The germline V gene has CDR1 GTSNPN and CDR2 SVGIG (reference sequence). The CDR3 is 12 amino acids. V lost 3 bases and J 6 bases, leaving 6 bases between the germline ends.

This clonotype came up a few times. The rearrangement joins TRBV7-2 to TRBJ1-5; D call uncertain. V shed 3 bases and J shed 2 bases, with 8 bases lying between them. Germline V lookup: CDR1 SGHTA, CDR2 FQGNSA. This CDR3 is 14 amino acids long. The CDR3, as DNA: TGTGCCAGCAGCTTTGGCCCGGGCAATCAGCCCCAGCATTTT. Amino acids: CASSFGPGNQPQHF.

Many counts were recorded for this clonotype. The rearrangement links TRBV25-1 to TRBJ1-5; the D is unclear. Trimming took off 3 bases at V and 4 bases at J, with 10 bases between the two ends. The V gene's germline CDR1 is MGHDK and CDR2 SYGVNS. The CDR3 consists of 14 residues. The CDR3, as DNA: TGTGCCAGCAGTGAGAGCGGAGGGAATCAGCCCCAGCATTTT. It is translated as CASSESGGNQPQHF.

This clonotype was recorded at least ten times. This rearrangement joins TRBV4-1 to TRBJ2-7; TRBD1 might be the D (6 bases). V was trimmed by 3 bases and J by 2 bases, leaving 11 bases between them. Per the germline V gene, CDR1 is MGHRA and CDR2 is YSYEKL. The length of the CDR3 is 14 residues. CDR3: CASSQGTRTYEQYF. In DNA, the CDR3 is TGCGCCAGCAGCCAGGGGACACGGACCTACGAGCAGTACTTC.